These 4 T cell receptor beta chains were sequenced from one sample in a study of blood T cell repertoires in COVID-19. Method: immunoSEQ multiplex PCR; TCRdb's copy keeps in-frame clones and lacks some. The repertoire holds roughly 99,000 clones, with 75% to 95% as singletons. The sequencing sample was made of peripheral blood. These receptor sequences come from a woman in her thirties with acute or convalescent COVID-19.

The CDR3 DNA is TGCAGCGTGGGAGGGCCGGGAGGGATTGCTGATACGCAGTATTTT. Its translation is CSVGGPGGIADTQYF. The chain combines TRBV29-1 with TRBJ2-3, with 8 nucleotides matching TRBD2. The CDR3 consists of 15 residues. V trimming: 6 bases; J trimming: 6 bases; junction bases outside the gene matches: 14. Germline CDR1 is SQVTM and CDR2 is ANQGSEA.

This clone was observed once. V usage is TRBV4-1 and J usage is TRBJ2-7, with D perhaps matching TRBD1 (6 bases). V was cut by 3 bases and J by 0 bases, with 9 bases left in between. This CDR3 spans 14 amino acids. CDR1 is MGHRA, CDR2 YSYEKL, per germline. The CDR3: CASSHAGASYEQYF. CDR3 bases: TGCGCCAGCAGCCACGCAGGGGCCTCCTACGAGCAGTACTTC.

The V and J genes are TRBV28 and TRBJ1-2, with a weak D call TRBD1 (6 bases). The CDR3 consists of 17 residues. Germline CDR1 and CDR2: MDHEN and SYDVKM. Trimming pared 7 bases from V and 0 bases from J, leaving 21 bases between. The CDR3 DNA reads as TGTGCCAGCAATCCCCCAGGGGATCCGCGAGCTAACTATGGCTACACCTTC. Translation: CASNPPGDPRANYGYTF.

CDR3 loop: CASSLEAGFSGNTIYF. Written as DNA, the CDR3 is TGTGCCAGCAGCTTAGAAGCAGGTTTCTCTGGAAACACCATATATTTT. The chain has TRBV7-6 and TRBJ1-3, with D uncertain. The V end lost 1 base, the J end lost 0 bases, and 10 bases lay between the germline ends. The CDR3 extends over 16 amino acids. CDR1 SGHVS and CDR2 FNYEAQ come from the germline V gene.